These 18 T cell receptor beta chains share one sample of origin, sequenced in a study of CD8+CD57+ T cells in acquired aplastic anemia. Previously, flow cytometry had revealed CD8+CD57+ cell expansion in the patients chosen for sequencing. TCR beta VDJ and CDR3 were profiled, and genomic DNA was the template. One entry per CDR3 protein, called by TCRdb with MiXCR from the reads. The table shows 160,000 or so distinct CDR3 sequences, with more than 45% occurring only once. The sample consisted of sorted CD4+, CD8+, or CD8+CD57+ T cells (not recorded which) from PBMCs. The source is a human donor with aplastic anemia.

This rearrangement joins TRBV11-1 to TRBJ2-3; 9 bases align to TRBD2. The trim removed 3 bases at V and 1 base at J, leaving 2 bases unmatched. This CDR3 spans 15 amino acids. The V gene's germline CDR1 is SGHAT and CDR2 FQDESV (reference sequence). The chain's CDR3 is CASSFGGGGTDTQYF. The CDR3 nucleotides are TGTGCCAGCAGCTTCGGCGGGGGGGGCACAGATACGCAGTATTTT. The complete variable domain, with remaining parts taken from reference TRBV11-1 and TRBJ2-3, reads EAEVAQSPRYKITEKSQAVAFWCDPISGHATLYWYRQILGQGPELLVQFQDESVVDDSQLPKDRFSAERLKGVDSTLKIQPAELGDSAMYLCASSFGGGGTDTQYFGPGTRLTVL.

V and J are TRBV7-9 and TRBJ2-7; 8 nucleotides agree with TRBD1. The CDR3 covers 15 residues. Per the germline V gene, CDR1 is SEHNR and CDR2 is FQNEAQ (reference sequence). Trimming cost V 4 bases and J 4 bases; bases outside gene matches: 9. The CDR3 is CASSWVTGGTYEQYF. The CDR3 coding sequence is TGTGCCAGCAGCTGGGTTACAGGGGGTACTTACGAGCAGTACTTC.

This clonotype has ten or more counts. This chain uses TRBV5-6 with TRBJ1-2, with 7 bases lining up with TRBD1. The CDR3 is 16 residues long. V was clipped by 2 bases and J by 6 bases; unmatched bases: 13. Germline CDR1 and CDR2: SGHDT and YYEEEE. The CDR3 region has the DNA TGTGCCAGCAGCTTCTCCGGACAGACAGGGTTGCATGGCTACACCTTC. Residues: CASSFSGQTGLHGYTF.

With regard to this clonotype: A read error may explain this, as a much larger clone is one base away. The chain couples TRBV5-1 to TRBJ1-1, with 10 bases lining up with TRBD1. Germline V CDR1 and CDR2: SGHRS, YFSETQ. This CDR3 has 15 amino acids. The CDR3 region has the DNA TGCGTCAGCAGCTGGGGGGACAGGGGATATCCTGAAGCTTTCTTT. This gives the protein CVSSWGDRGYPEAFF.

The sample holds many counts of this clonotype. This chain connects TRBV7-2 to TRBJ1-2; D possibly corresponds to TRBD1 (6 bases). Germline-derived CDR1 and CDR2 are SGHTA and FQGNSA. With 5 bases removed from V and 3 bases from J, the gap between germline ends came to 16 bases. CDR3 size: 15 residues. Written as DNA, the CDR3 is TGTGCCAGCAGCCTCAGGGGTGGGGCGGACTATGGCTACACCTTC. Its translation: CASSLRGGADYGYTF.

This clonotype appeared once. The chain couples TRBV24-1 to TRBJ1-5, with 8 bases identical to TRBD1. The V gene end was trimmed by 4 bases and the J gene end by 2 bases; junction bases not matched to a gene: 3. The CDR3 runs to 15 residues. Germline CDR1 and CDR2: KGHDR and SFDVKD. The chain's CDR3 is CATSDMTGGNQPQHF. As DNA, the CDR3 is TGTGCCACCAGTGACATGACAGGGGGCAATCAGCCCCAGCATTTT.

The chain has TRBV20-1 and TRBJ2-7; a weak D match, TRBD1 (6 bases). Germline values: CDR1 DFQATT, CDR2 SNEGSKA (reference sequence). CDR3 size: 14 residues. The CDR3 spells CSVGRTGFGSGQYF. The CDR3 DNA is TGCAGCGTAGGCCGTACAGGGTTTGGGTCCGGGCAGTACTTC.

In its sample, this clonotype was seen many times. The chain carries TRBV24-1 and TRBJ2-3; D is ambiguous. With 2 bases removed from V and 7 bases from J, the gap between germline ends came to 3 bases. Per the germline V gene, CDR1 is KGHDR and CDR2 is SFDVKD. The CDR3 is made up of 11 amino acids. In DNA form, the CDR3 reads TGTGCCACCAGTGATTCGTATACGCAGTATTTT. Amino acids: CATSDSYTQYF.

The chain is built from TRBV12-3 or TRBV12-4 and TRBJ1-6, with D maybe TRBD1 (5 bases). The CDR3 runs to 14 residues. Trimming pared 6 bases from V and 10 bases from J, leaving 16 bases between. This chain's CDR3 is CASRKWDRTSPLHF. For the CDR3, the DNA is TGTGCCAGCAGAAAGTGGGACCGGACATCACCCCTCCACTTT.

The rearrangement links TRBV7-2 to TRBJ1-1, with TRBD1 identical over 11 bases. CDR1 is SGHTA, CDR2 FQGNSA, per germline. V was pared by 5 bases and J by 1 base, with 3 bases of the junction left unmatched. The CDR3 length is 15 residues. DNA of the CDR3: TGTGCCAGCAGCAGAGGACAGGGGGCGAACACTGAAGCTTTCTTT. Translation gives CASSRGQGANTEAFF.

In regard to this clonotype: Since a much larger clone is just one base distant, this may be a read error. V gene TRBV5-6 combines with J gene TRBJ2-3; D is perhaps TRBD2 (5 bases). The V end lost 4 bases, the J end lost 4 bases, and 19 bases lay between the germline ends. From germline, CDR1 is SGHDT and CDR2 YYEEEE. The CDR3 has 16 amino acids. CDR3 bases: TGTGCCAGCAGCCCCCTTCCTGGAGGAACGGCAGATACGCAGTATTTT. It yields the protein CASSPLPGGTADTQYF.

This clonotype appeared many times. The chain joins TRBV6-5 to TRBJ1-1; TRBD1 agrees at 9 bases. The germline V gene has CDR1 MNHEY and CDR2 SVGAGI. Trimming removed 2 bases from V and 11 bases from J; junction bases left unmatched: 3. The CDR3 totals 12 residues. The CDR3 DNA is TGTGCCAGCAGTTACGGAGGACAGGGGGCTTTCTTT. Translating gives CASSYGGQGAFF.

The rearrangement uses TRBV6-2 or TRBV6-3 and TRBJ1-1, with TRBD1 identical over 8 bases. The J segment lost 1 base and the V segment lost 4 bases, leaving 14 bases of the junction unmatched. This CDR3 spans 18 amino acids. The V gene's germline CDR1 is MNHEY and CDR2 SVGEGT. CDR3 sequence reads: CASSSLVERTGKNTEAFF. The CDR3 bases are TGTGCCAGCAGTTCGCTGGTAGAAAGGACAGGGAAGAACACTGAAGCTTTCTTT.

This clonotype was found many times. This chain links TRBV7-2 with TRBJ1-2; unclear D gene. V was shortened by 10 bases and J by 0 bases, with 12 bases between the two germline ends. The CDR3 sequence is 13 residues long. Germline V gene data show CDR1 as SGHTA and CDR2 as FQGNSA. The CDR3 reads CATSPDANYGYTF. CDR3 DNA: TGTGCCACATCCCCGGATGCTAACTATGGCTACACCTTC.

This clonotype was detected ten times or more. The chain is built from TRBV15 and TRBJ1-1; D not certain. The CDR3 has 14 amino acids. Trimming stripped 4 bases from V and 1 base from J, with 10 bases between. Germline CDR1 and CDR2: LNHNV and YYDKDF (reference sequence). CDR3 sequence (DNA): TGTGCCACCAGCACGTCGGGCCAGAACACTGAAGCTTTCTTT. This encodes CATSTSGQNTEAFF.

At least ten counts were recorded for this clonotype. The chain carries TRBV12-3 or TRBV12-4 and TRBJ2-5; no clear D gene. Trimming took 2 bases from V and 8 from J, leaving 9 bases between them. This CDR3 region has 12 residues. The CDR3 coding sequence is TGTGCCAGCAGTTTAAGCCGCGGAACCCAGTACTTC. This gives the protein CASSLSRGTQYF.

This chain connects TRBV24-1 to TRBJ2-2; tentatively, D is TRBD1 (5 bases). In germline, CDR1 is KGHDR, CDR2 SFDVKD. This CDR3 has 15 amino acids. Trimming cost V 1 base and J 0 bases, with 5 bases left between them. This CDR3 reads CATSDLQANTGELFF. CDR3 in DNA: TGTGCCACCAGTGATTTACAGGCGAACACCGGGGAGCTGTTTTTT.

This clonotype was observed many times. The chain is built from TRBV4-1 and TRBJ2-5; the D call may be TRBD1 or TRBD2 (5 bases each). In germline, CDR1 is MGHRA, CDR2 YSYEKL. The length of the CDR3 is 14 residues. Trimming left V 3 bases short and J 4 bases short, with 12 bases between. The CDR3 spells CASSHPPRGETQYF. CDR3 DNA sequence: TGCGCCAGCAGCCACCCCCCGAGGGGAGAGACCCAGTACTTC.